Below are 7 T cell receptor beta chains sequenced from a single sample in a study of tumor-infiltrating lymphocytes in localized non-small cell lung cancer. Profiling relied on immunoSEQ multiplex PCR, and the TCRdb table lists in-frame clones only, not all of them. The repertoire holds over 15,000 clones, 70% to 75% seen once, with around 10% in the top ten. The sample was lung tumor tissue. The receptors here all came from a human donor with non-small cell lung cancer.

This chain joins TRBV9 and TRBJ1-4; D remains unclear. The germline V gene encodes CDR1 SGDLS and CDR2 YYNGEE. The germline V and J ends were trimmed by 0 bases and 4 bases, with 7 bases remaining between them. CDR3 length equals 14 residues. The CDR3 DNA is TGTGCCAGCAGCGTAGCGGGTCTTAATGAAAAACTGTTTTTT. This gives the protein CASSVAGLNEKLFF.

The chain joins TRBV29-1 to TRBJ2-4, with D perhaps TRBD1 (6 bases). Per germline, CDR1 SQVTM and CDR2 ANQGSEA. The V end lost 6 bases, the J end lost 2 bases, and 11 bases lay between the germline ends. The CDR3 totals 13 residues. This CDR3 is CSVERGSKNIQYF. CDR3 coding DNA: TGCAGCGTCGAGAGGGGGTCCAAAAACATTCAGTACTTC. The full variable domain, with the rest looked up from reference TRBV29-1 and TRBJ2-4, is SAVISQKPSRDICQRGTSLTIQCQVDSQVTMMFWYRQQPGQSLTLIATANQGSEATYESGFVIDKFPISRPNLTFSTLTVSNMSPEDSSIYLCSVERGSKNIQYFGAGTRLSVL.

V usage is TRBV6-6 and J usage is TRBJ2-1, with D possibly matching TRBD2 (7 bases). CDR1 and CDR2 from the germline V gene are MNHNY and SVGAGI (reference sequence). This CDR3 has 13 residues. The V end lost 11 bases, the J end lost 7 bases, and 18 bases lay between the germline ends. The chain's CDR3 is CASEAGATNEQFF. CDR3 sequence (DNA): TGTGCCTCTGAGGCGGGGGCTACTAATGAGCAGTTCTTC.

Written as DNA, the CDR3 is TGTGCCATCAGTGAGTCACCCCACGGACATTACTTGGGGCAAGAGACCCAGTACTTC. Translation: CAISESPHGHYLGQETQYF. The chain has TRBV10-3 and TRBJ2-5; tentatively, D is TRBD1 (5 bases). Trimming took 0 bases from V and 2 from J, leaving 22 bases between them. The CDR3 consists of 19 residues. Germline V lookup: CDR1 ENHRY, CDR2 SYGVKD.

The rearrangement links TRBV5-6 to TRBJ2-7, with 12 bases identical to TRBD2. The length of the CDR3 is 15 residues. Germline values: CDR1 SGHDT, CDR2 YYEEEE. Trimming at V came to 0 bases and at J to 7 bases, leaving 5 bases not matched to a gene. The CDR3 reads CASSLASGGAQEQYF. Written as DNA, the CDR3 is TGTGCCAGCAGCTTGGCTAGCGGGGGGGCCCAAGAGCAGTACTTC. The variable domain in full, with the rest retrieved from reference TRBV5-6 and TRBJ2-7, is DAGVTQSPTHLIKTRGQQVTLRCSPKSGHDTVSWYQQALGQGPQFIFQYYEEEERQRGNFPDRFSGHQFPNYSSELNVNALLLGDSALYLCASSLASGGAQEQYFGPGTRLTVT.

The V call is TRBV15, the J call TRBJ2-1, with 7 bases identical to TRBD2. The germline V gene has CDR1 LNHNV and CDR2 YYDKDF (reference sequence). This CDR3 comprises 17 residues. V lost 0 bases, J lost 7 bases, and 12 bases stayed unmatched. CDR3 sequence: CATSRDSGEGKRNEQFF. The CDR3 DNA is TGTGCCACCAGCAGAGATTCGGGGGAGGGGAAGAGGAATGAGCAGTTCTTC.

This chain joins TRBV29-1 and TRBJ2-3, with D hard to call. V shed 6 bases and J shed 4 bases, with 11 bases lying between them. CDR3 length equals 12 residues. Germline loops: CDR1 SQVTM, CDR2 ANQGSEA. The DNA for the CDR3 is TGCAGCGTCCTAGGTCGCCCAGATACGCAGTATTTT. This gives the protein CSVLGRPDTQYF.